These 30 T cell receptor beta chains were sequenced from one sample in a study of shared clonotypes between healthy human individuals. Produced via immunoSEQ multiplex PCR; TCRdb's table is partial and in-frame only. This table has 2,500,000 or so clones, more than 90% appearing once. Sequenced input: naive CD4+ T cells sorted from blood. Subset of the sample: CD45RA+ positively selected. These receptors all come from a man aged 18 to 29 in good health.

V gene TRBV2 combines with J gene TRBJ1-5; D gene ambiguous. This CDR3 is built from 14 residues. Germline CDR1 is SNHLY and CDR2 is FYNNEI. Trimming removed 4 bases at V and 1 base at J, with 8 bases between. The CDR3 region is CASSVAGSNQPQHF. The DNA for the CDR3 is TGTGCCAGCAGTGTTGCCGGCAGCAATCAGCCCCAGCATTTT.

The chain carries TRBV19 and TRBJ2-5; 9 positions agree with TRBD1. The germline V gene encodes CDR1 LNHDA and CDR2 SQIVND (reference sequence). V shed 2 bases and J 7 bases; nucleotides not matched to a gene: 8. This CDR3 is 15 amino acids long. The CDR3 sequence: CASSITGGAWGTQYF. The CDR3 DNA sequence: TGTGCCAGTAGTATAACAGGGGGCGCGTGGGGGACCCAGTACTTC. Combining the CDR3 with reference TRBV19 and TRBJ2-5 gives the whole variable domain DGGITQSPKYLFRKEGQNVTLSCEQNLNHDAMYWYRQDPGQGLRLIYYSQIVNDFQKGDIAEGYSVSREKKESFPLTVTSAQKNPTAFYLCASSITGGAWGTQYFGPGTRLLVL.

In regard to this clone: Other DNA sequences in this specimen translate into the identical CDR3. J is TRBJ1-2 and V is TRBV6-5, with D uncertain. Germline V lookup: CDR1 MNHEY, CDR2 SVGAGI. The CDR3 totals 14 residues. V was pared by 5 bases and J by 2 bases, with 12 bases between. CDR3 sequence (DNA): TGTGCCAGCAGTAGGACGGGAGGGAACTATGGCTACACCTTC. Translated, it gives CASSRTGGNYGYTF.

This clone is a singleton in its sample. The chain has TRBV19 and TRBJ1-4; 7 positions match TRBD1. The CDR3 runs 14 residues. CDR1 is LNHDA, CDR2 SQIVND, per germline (reference sequence). Losses at the gene ends were 5 bases for V and 4 bases for J; bases not matched to a gene: 4. Here the CDR3 reads CASSEGQSNEKLFF. The CDR3 DNA sequence: TGTGCCAGTAGTGAGGGACAGAGTAATGAAAAACTGTTTTTT.

V gene TRBV19 combines with J gene TRBJ2-7, with 9 bases fitting TRBD1. The CDR3 loop spans 15 amino acids. J gave up 0 bases and V 6 bases, and 6 bases lay outside the gene matches. The germline V gene has CDR1 LNHDA and CDR2 SQIVND (reference sequence). For the CDR3, the DNA is TGTGCCAGTAGCCGGGGACAGGGACCCTCCTACGAGCAGTACTTC. Translated: CASSRGQGPSYEQYF.

The chain couples TRBV7-8 to TRBJ1-4; unclear D gene. Germline-derived CDR1 and CDR2 are SGHVS and FQNEAQ. Between the trimmed V and J ends, which lost 5 bases and 4 bases, there was a span of 14 bases. The CDR3 loop spans 15 amino acids. In nucleotides, the CDR3 is TGTGCCAGCAGCATCACCGACACGCGTAATGAAAAACTGTTTTTT. Amino acid sequence: CASSITDTRNEKLFF.

V and J are TRBV2 and TRBJ2-4, with D possibly called TRBD1 or TRBD2 (6 bases each). Germline V gene lookup returns CDR1 SNHLY and CDR2 FYNNEI. The CDR3 spans 17 residues. DNA of the CDR3: TGTGCAAGCGGAGGGGGGCCCGTTATCCTAGCCAAAAACATTCAGTACTTC. As protein: CASGGGPVILAKNIQYF. The full variable domain, rest sourced from reference TRBV2 and TRBJ2-4, is EPEVTQTPSHQVTQMGQEVILRCVPISNHLYFYWYRQILGQKVEFLVSFYNNEISEKSEIFDDQFSVERPDGSNFTLKIRSTKLEDSAMYFCASGGGPVILAKNIQYFGAGTRLSVL.

The rearrangement joins TRBV7-2 to TRBJ2-3; the D is unclear. Trimming removed 3 bases at V and 2 bases at J, with 9 bases between. The CDR3 loop spans 14 amino acids. The germline V gene has CDR1 SGHTA and CDR2 FQGNSA. CDR3 coding DNA: TGTGCCAGCAGCTTGGCGGAGTTCACAGATACGCAGTATTTT. Protein: CASSLAEFTDTQYF.

This clone has just one count. J is TRBJ2-7 and V is TRBV4-1, with D possibly TRBD2 on 5 matching bases. The V and J ends lost 4 bases and 3 bases respectively, with 10 bases between them. Germline V gene lookup returns CDR1 MGHRA and CDR2 YSYEKL. The CDR3 has 13 amino acids. Here the CDR3 reads CASSPEGIYEQYF. As DNA, the CDR3 is TGCGCCAGCAGCCCCGAGGGTATCTACGAGCAGTACTTC.

CDR3 DNA sequence: TGTGCCAGCTCACCAACAAACGGGAGGGCCCTCGGTGAGCAGTTCTTC. This sequence encodes CASSPTNGRALGEQFF. V gene TRBV18 combines with J gene TRBJ2-1, with 8 nucleotides matching TRBD2. In germline, CDR1 is KGHSH, CDR2 LQKENI. The trim removed 2 bases at V and 9 bases at J, leaving 12 bases unmatched. The CDR3 length is 16 residues.

V usage is TRBV2 and J usage is TRBJ2-5, with unresolved D. This CDR3 region has 12 residues. V gave up 7 bases and J gave up 2 bases, with 8 bases separating them. Germline assignment: CDR1 SNHLY and CDR2 FYNNEI. CDR3: CASKGIQETQYF. The CDR3 DNA is TGTGCCAGCAAGGGTATACAAGAGACCCAGTACTTC.

The chain combines TRBV20-1 with TRBJ1-2, with D uncertain. Trimming removed 8 bases at V and 4 bases at J, with 11 bases between. Germline V gene sequence: CDR1 DFQATT, CDR2 SNEGSKA (reference sequence). There are 11 residues in the CDR3. The CDR3 nucleotides are TGCAGTCCCACACCTCTCTATGGCTACACCTTC. It is translated as CSPTPLYGYTF.

V is TRBV4-3 and J is TRBJ2-7; 10 bases are shared with TRBD2. V shed 0 bases and J 4 bases; nucleotides not matched to a gene: 12. The germline CDR1 and CDR2 sequences are LGHNA and YSLEER. This CDR3 region has 18 residues. Here the CDR3 DNA reads TGCGCCAGCAGCCAAGATGTTAGAACTAGCGGGGACGGTTACGAGCAGTACTTC. Translated: CASSQDVRTSGDGYEQYF.

Concerning this clone itself: This sample includes further DNA sequences coding for the same CDR3. J is TRBJ2-5 and V is TRBV11-2; D possibly corresponds to TRBD1 (6 bases). The CDR3 loop spans 13 amino acids. V lost 5 bases and J lost 2, with 9 bases in between. Germline V gene lookup returns CDR1 SGHAT and CDR2 FQNNGV. The CDR3 protein is CASSPGTQETQYF. CDR3 sequence (DNA): TGTGCCAGCAGCCCAGGGACACAAGAGACCCAGTACTTC. Full variable domain (rest looked up from reference TRBV11-2 and TRBJ2-5): EAGVAQSPRYKIIEKRQSVAFWCNPISGHATLYWYQQILGQGPKLLIQFQNNGVVDDSQLPKDRFSAERLKGVDSTLKIQPAKLEDSAVYLCASSPGTQETQYFGPGTRLLVL.

The gene calls are TRBV7-9 and TRBJ1-1; possible D gene TRBD1, 6 bases. CDR3 size: 14 residues. CDR1 SEHNR and CDR2 FQNEAQ come from the germline V gene (reference sequence). The ends were cut back, 5 bases at V and 1 base at J, with 11 bases in the middle. For the CDR3, the DNA is TGTGCCAGCAGCCGACAGGTTTGGAACACTGAAGCTTTCTTT. The encoded protein is CASSRQVWNTEAFF.

This sequence joins TRBV27 and TRBJ2-3; the D gene is possibly TRBD1 (6 bases). V was trimmed by 1 base and J by 0 bases, leaving 11 bases between them. Per the germline V gene, CDR1 is MNHEY and CDR2 is SMNVEV (reference sequence). CDR3 length equals 16 residues. The CDR3 region is CASSLLGAMSTDTQYF. CDR3 in DNA: TGTGCCAGCAGTTTATTGGGGGCGATGAGCACAGATACGCAGTATTTT.

This chain connects TRBV25-1 to TRBJ1-1; D might be TRBD1 (6 bases). CDR1 is MGHDK and CDR2 is SYGVNS in the germline V gene. V shed 2 bases and J shed 7 bases, with 14 bases lying between them. CDR3 length: 14 amino acids. The DNA for the CDR3 is TGTGCCAGCAGTGAAGGGGGGGGCACGCGTGAAGCTTTCTTT. Translation gives CASSEGGGTREAFF.

The gene calls are TRBV5-1 and TRBJ2-2; D gene uncertain. Trimming cost V 4 bases and J 4 bases, with 11 bases left between them. Germline V lookup: CDR1 SGHRS, CDR2 YFSETQ. CDR3 size: 14 residues. The CDR3 is CASSPDRRTGELFF. In DNA form, the CDR3 reads TGCGCCAGCAGCCCGGATAGGCGCACCGGGGAGCTGTTTTTT.

The V and J genes are TRBV19 and TRBJ1-5; D gene ambiguous. The CDR3 consists of 17 residues. Per germline, CDR1 LNHDA and CDR2 SQIVND (reference sequence). V lost 5 bases and J 3 bases, leaving 20 bases between the germline ends. Here the CDR3 DNA reads TGTGCCAGTAGTCCGCAAACTATCGGACGCCTCAATCAGCCCCAGCATTTT. Amino acid sequence: CASSPQTIGRLNQPQHF. The complete variable domain, with remaining parts taken from reference TRBV19 and TRBJ1-5, reads DGGITQSPKYLFRKEGQNVTLSCEQNLNHDAMYWYRQDPGQGLRLIYYSQIVNDFQKGDIAEGYSVSREKKESFPLTVTSAQKNPTAFYLCASSPQTIGRLNQPQHFGDGTRLSIL.

This clone came up once. This chain joins TRBV11-2 and TRBJ2-4; D remains unclear. The CDR3 extends over 15 amino acids. Germline V gene lookup returns CDR1 SGHAT and CDR2 FQNNGV. The V gene lost 3 bases and the J gene lost 0 bases, with 9 bases spanning the gap. Here the CDR3 DNA reads TGTGCCAGCAGCTTCGGCAGCCTAGCCAAAAACATTCAGTACTTC. Translation: CASSFGSLAKNIQYF. Drawing the rest from reference TRBV11-2 and TRBJ2-4, the complete variable domain is EAGVAQSPRYKIIEKRQSVAFWCNPISGHATLYWYQQILGQGPKLLIQFQNNGVVDDSQLPKDRFSAERLKGVDSTLKIQPAKLEDSAVYLCASSFGSLAKNIQYFGAGTRLSVL.

Notes on this clone: The same CDR3 is also encoded by other DNA sequences in this sample. This chain links TRBV28 with TRBJ1-2, with 12 bases identical to TRBD1. Germline loops: CDR1 MDHEN, CDR2 SYDVKM. The trim removed 6 bases at V and 4 bases at J, leaving 3 bases unmatched. CDR3 length equals 14 residues. The CDR3 reads CASRGQGAGYGYTF. CDR3 nucleotides: TGTGCCAGCAGGGGACAGGGGGCCGGCTATGGCTACACCTTC.

The chain couples TRBV28 to TRBJ2-7, with no clear D. Germline values: CDR1 MDHEN, CDR2 SYDVKM. The CDR3 spans 13 residues. V was cut by 3 bases and J by 3 bases, with 9 bases left in between. In nucleotides, the CDR3 is TGTGCCAGCAGTTTGACTTCTCTCTACGAGCAGTACTTC. Translation gives CASSLTSLYEQYF.

The chain is built from TRBV7-9 and TRBJ2-3; possible D gene TRBD2, 5 bases. The CDR3 runs to 13 residues. The germline V and J ends were trimmed by 2 bases and 5 bases, with 8 bases remaining between them. Looked up from germline, CDR1 is SEHNR and CDR2 is FQNEAQ (reference sequence). The CDR3 DNA reads TGTGCCAGCAGCTTAAATGGACTAGATACGCAGTATTTT. Its translation is CASSLNGLDTQYF.

The rearrangement joins TRBV7-9 to TRBJ2-7; TRBD2 aligns across 7 bases. The CDR3 has 15 amino acids. Per germline, CDR1 SEHNR and CDR2 FQNEAQ (reference sequence). V lost 2 bases and J lost 2; bases outside the gene matches: 6. CDR3: CASSLLGEGTYEQYF. CDR3 nucleotides: TGTGCCAGCAGCTTACTTGGGGAGGGAACCTACGAGCAGTACTTC.

The chain carries TRBV30 and TRBJ2-3; 9 bases are a match to TRBD1. CDR1 is GTSNPN and CDR2 is SVGIG in the germline V gene (reference sequence). V shed 4 bases, J shed 0 bases, and the junction held 8 bases outside the gene matches. The CDR3 extends over 16 amino acids. The chain's CDR3 is CAWKGAGTGSTDTQYF. Here the CDR3 DNA reads TGTGCCTGGAAGGGGGCCGGGACAGGGAGCACAGATACGCAGTATTTT.

V and J are TRBV10-3 and TRBJ2-7; the match to TRBD2 covers 8 bases. This CDR3 spans 13 amino acids. CDR1 is ENHRY, CDR2 SYGVKD, per germline. J gave up 6 bases and V 6 bases, and 7 bases lay outside the gene matches. The CDR3 region is CAISVLAEGEQYF. As DNA, the CDR3 is TGTGCCATCAGCGTACTAGCGGAGGGCGAGCAGTACTTC.

The rearrangement links TRBV4-1 to TRBJ1-1; 7 positions agree with TRBD1. There are 14 residues in the CDR3. Germline CDR1 reads MGHRA; CDR2 reads YSYEKL. Losses at the gene ends were 0 bases for V and 11 bases for J; bases not matched to a gene: 9. CDR3 in DNA: TGCGCCAGCAGCCAAGAGGAGAGGGGGCTAAGGGCTTTCTTT. Protein: CASSQEERGLRAFF.

This rearrangement joins TRBV6-5 to TRBJ1-5; no reliable D call. The germline V gene encodes CDR1 MNHEY and CDR2 SVGAGI. The V gene lost 6 bases and the J gene lost 0 bases, with 6 bases spanning the gap. The CDR3 spans 13 residues. CDR3 DNA: TGTGCCAGCAGGGCGGATAGCAATCAGCCCCAGCATTTT. Protein sequence: CASRADSNQPQHF.

The genes are TRBV7-2 and TRBJ1-1; unclear D gene. This CDR3 spans 14 amino acids. The V end was cut by 0 bases, the J end by 2 bases, with 7 bases between. In germline, CDR1 is SGHTA, CDR2 FQGNSA. The CDR3 coding sequence is TGTGCCAGCAGCTTAGCAGGTATAAACACTGAAGCTTTCTTT. Amino acids: CASSLAGINTEAFF.

The chain uses TRBV4-1 and TRBJ2-5; the match to TRBD1 covers 7 bases. The trim removed 0 bases at V and 1 base at J, leaving 5 bases unmatched. The CDR3 runs 16 residues. Germline-derived CDR1 and CDR2 are MGHRA and YSYEKL. CDR3 sequence reads: CASSQETGYSQETQYF. In DNA, the CDR3 is TGCGCCAGCAGCCAAGAGACAGGGTACAGCCAAGAGACCCAGTACTTC.